These T cell receptor beta chains were read from a single sample in a study of blood T cell repertoires in COVID-19. Here immunoSEQ multiplex PCR was the method, and the copy in TCRdb shows in-frame clones only, minus some. The data show 250,000 to 300,000 clones, 65% to 90% seen once. The sequencing sample was made of peripheral blood. These receptors all come from a man aged 45-60 years with active or convalescent COVID-19. CDR3s include the opening cysteine and the closing phenylalanine or tryptophan. A D gene is named only where the DNA matches it firmly. Only some rows state a clone size, as once, few, many or a class for expanded clones.

clone size: .; D gene: TRBD2; V gene: TRBV7-9; J gene: TRBJ2-2; CDR3 DNA: TGTGCCAGCAGCCCCGAGGTGGCTAGCGGCAACACCGGGGAGCTGTTTTTT; CDR3 protein: CASSPEVASGNTGELFF
clone size: .; D gene: TRBD1; V gene: TRBV5-5; J gene: TRBJ2-6; CDR3 DNA: TGTGCCAGCAGCAGGGACAGCCTTGGGGCCAACGTCCTGACTTTC; CDR3 protein: CASSRDSLGANVLTF
clone size: .; D gene: TRBD2; V gene: TRBV5-4; J gene: TRBJ2-7; CDR3 DNA: TGTGCCAGCAGCCCCGGGACTAGCGGGAGTTCAGTCTACGAGCAGTACTTC; CDR3 protein: CASSPGTSGSSVYEQYF
clone size: .; D gene: TRBD2; V gene: TRBV2; J gene: TRBJ2-5; CDR3 DNA: TGTGCCAGCAGAGTTGGGGAGGGGAGACAAGAGACCCAGTACTTC; CDR3 protein: CASRVGEGRQETQYF
clone size: .; D gene: TRBD1; V gene: TRBV28; J gene: TRBJ2-7; CDR3 DNA: TGTGCCACCTCTCGGACAGGGGGCGGGTACGAGCAGTACTTC; CDR3 protein: CATSRTGGGYEQYF
clone size: .; D gene: .; V gene: TRBV29-1; J gene: TRBJ1-2; CDR3 DNA: TGCAGCGACGGGGGGGCTCTTGACGGCTACACCTTC; CDR3 protein: CSDGGALDGYTF
clone size: .; D gene: .; V gene: TRBV5-5; J gene: TRBJ1-2; CDR3 DNA: TGTGCCAGCAGCTTGGAACCCAGGGCCCATGGCTACACCTTC; CDR3 protein: CASSLEPRAHGYTF
clone size: few; D gene: .; V gene: TRBV6-5; J gene: TRBJ1-2; CDR3 DNA: TGTGCCAGCAGTTTAAACGGGTATGGCTACACCTTC; CDR3 protein: CASSLNGYGYTF
clone size: .; D gene: TRBD1; V gene: TRBV4-1; J gene: TRBJ1-1; CDR3 DNA: TGCGCCAGCAGCCTATTTGGGACAGGTAGCTTACCTGAAGCTTTCTTT; CDR3 protein: CASSLFGTGSLPEAFF
clone size: .; D gene: .; V gene: TRBV24-1; J gene: TRBJ1-5; CDR3 DNA: TGTGCCACCCAGGCAGGGTGGGATCAGCCCCAGCATTTT; CDR3 protein: CATQAGWDQPQHF
clone size: few; D gene: TRBD1; V gene: TRBV5-4; J gene: TRBJ2-7; CDR3 DNA: TGTGCCAGCAGCACCGGGACAGGGGGCCCCTACGAGCAGTACTTC; CDR3 protein: CASSTGTGGPYEQYF
clone size: .; D gene: TRBD1; V gene: TRBV2; J gene: TRBJ1-4; CDR3 DNA: TGTGCCAGTCGGACAGGGCAAGTTGAAAAACTGTTTTTT; CDR3 protein: CASRTGQVEKLFF
clone size: .; D gene: TRBD1; V gene: TRBV3-1/TRBV3-2; J gene: TRBJ1-1; CDR3 DNA: TGTGCCAGCAGCCAAGGGGTCACAGGGGTAAGGGAAGCTTTCTTT; CDR3 protein: CASSQGVTGVREAFF
clone size: .; D gene: .; V gene: TRBV15; J gene: TRBJ2-3; CDR3 DNA: TGTGCCACCAGCGTCCCCCGGAGGGGAGGCACAGATACGCAGTATTTT; CDR3 protein: CATSVPRRGGTDTQYF
clone size: .; D gene: .; V gene: TRBV10-3; J gene: TRBJ2-2; CDR3 DNA: TGTGCCATCAGTGTCGGCGGCCACGCGACCGGGGAGCTGTTTTTT; CDR3 protein: CAISVGGHATGELFF
clone size: .; D gene: .; V gene: TRBV5-1; J gene: TRBJ2-3; CDR3 DNA: TGCGCCAGCAGTAGATTCACAGATACGCAGTATTTT; CDR3 protein: CASSRFTDTQYF
clone size: .; D gene: TRBD1; V gene: TRBV5-4; J gene: TRBJ2-1; CDR3 DNA: TGTGCCAGCAGCTTGGTATATATGGGACAGGGAAATACTCAGTTCTTC; CDR3 protein: CASSLVYMGQGNTQFF
clone size: .; D gene: .; V gene: TRBV4-2; J gene: TRBJ1-1; CDR3 DNA: TGTGCCAGCAGCAGATCGGGGGGTGTGGGGAACACTGAAGCTTTCTTT; CDR3 protein: CASSRSGGVGNTEAFF
clone size: .; D gene: .; V gene: TRBV7-2; J gene: TRBJ1-2; CDR3 DNA: TGTGCCAGCAGCTATAGGACAGCTTATGGCTACACCTTC; CDR3 protein: CASSYRTAYGYTF
clone size: once; D gene: TRBD1; V gene: TRBV9; J gene: TRBJ2-5; CDR3 DNA: TGTGCCAGCAGCGACGAGGGACAGGGGCCCGAGACCCAGTACTTC; CDR3 protein: CASSDEGQGPETQYF
clone size: once; D gene: .; V gene: TRBV6-5; J gene: TRBJ2-1; CDR3 DNA: TGTGCCAGCCGCGTTACGGGGAGCTCCTACAATGAGCAGTTCTTC; CDR3 protein: CASRVTGSSYNEQFF
clone size: .; D gene: .; V gene: TRBV6-5; J gene: TRBJ2-3; CDR3 DNA: TGTGCCAGCAGTTATGAGGATACGCAGTATTTT; CDR3 protein: CASSYEDTQYF